The clone carrying this T cell receptor (beta chain) was detected many times. The entry originates in a study of T cells in Graves' hyperthyroidism and ophthalmopathy. Researchers took RNA transcripts and amplified the TCR beta CDR3 regions from them. TCR CDR3 regions were first amplified by RT-PCR with HTBI primers. Each CDR3 protein gets one entry after TCRdb re-called the multiplex PCR reads with MiXCR. The data hold about 380,000 distinct CDR3 sequences, with roughly 13% observed a single time. V lost 5 bases, J lost 0 bases, and 10 bases lay in between. The length of the CDR3 is 14 residues. CDR1 MDHEN and CDR2 SYDVKM come from the germline V gene.

This clonotype was sampled from a man aged 25-40 years with Graves' hyperthyroidism that later progressed to Graves' ophthalmopathy. The chain has TRBV28 and TRBJ1-1; D uncertain. Sequenced sample: blood. CDR3: CASSGAPLNTEAFF. The CDR3 nucleotides read TGTGCCAGCAGTGGAGCACCACTGAACACTGAAGCTTTCTTT. Full variable domain (rest looked up from reference TRBV28 and TRBJ1-1): DVKVTQSSRYLVKRTGEKVFLECVQDMDHENMFWYRQDPGLGLRLIYFSYDVKMKEKGDIPEGYSVSREKKERFSLILESASTNQTSMYLCASSGAPLNTEAFFGQGTRLTVV.